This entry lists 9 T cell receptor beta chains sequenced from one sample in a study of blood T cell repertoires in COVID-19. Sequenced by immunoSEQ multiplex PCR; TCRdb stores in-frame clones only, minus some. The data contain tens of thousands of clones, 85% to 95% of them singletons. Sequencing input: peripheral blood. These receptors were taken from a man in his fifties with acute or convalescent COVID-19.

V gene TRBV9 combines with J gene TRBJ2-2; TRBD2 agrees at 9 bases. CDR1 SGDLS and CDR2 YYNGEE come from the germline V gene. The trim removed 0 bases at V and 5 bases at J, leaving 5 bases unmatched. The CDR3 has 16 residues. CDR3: CASSVVAGGATGELFF. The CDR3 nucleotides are TGTGCCAGCAGCGTAGTTGCGGGGGGGGCAACCGGGGAGCTGTTTTTT.

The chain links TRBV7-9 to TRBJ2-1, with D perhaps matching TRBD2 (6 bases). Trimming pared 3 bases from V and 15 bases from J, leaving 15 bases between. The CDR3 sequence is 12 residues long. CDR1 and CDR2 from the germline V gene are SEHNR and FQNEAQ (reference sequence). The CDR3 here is CASSFYRGNAFF. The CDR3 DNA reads TGTGCCAGCAGCTTCTACCGGGGGAATGCGTTCTTC. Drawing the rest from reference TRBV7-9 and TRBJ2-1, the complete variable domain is DTGVSQNPRHKITKRGQNVTFRCDPISEHNRLYWYRQTLGQGPEFLTYFQNEAQLEKSRLLSDRFSAERPKGSFSTLEIQRTEQGDSAMYLCASSFYRGNAFFGPGTRLTVL.

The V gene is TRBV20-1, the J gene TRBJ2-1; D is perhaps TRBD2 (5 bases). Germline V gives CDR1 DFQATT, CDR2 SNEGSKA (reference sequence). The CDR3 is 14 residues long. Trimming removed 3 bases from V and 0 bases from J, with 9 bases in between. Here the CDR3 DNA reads TGCAGTGCTAGTCAGCGGAGCTCCTACAATGAGCAGTTCTTC. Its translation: CSASQRSSYNEQFF.

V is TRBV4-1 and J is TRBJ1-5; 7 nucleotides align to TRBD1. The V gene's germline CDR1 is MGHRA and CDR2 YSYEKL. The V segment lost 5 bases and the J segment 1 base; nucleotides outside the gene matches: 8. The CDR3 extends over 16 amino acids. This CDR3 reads CASSASGGGSNQPQHF. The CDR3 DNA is TGCGCCAGCAGCGCCTCAGGGGGAGGAAGCAATCAGCCCCAGCATTTT.

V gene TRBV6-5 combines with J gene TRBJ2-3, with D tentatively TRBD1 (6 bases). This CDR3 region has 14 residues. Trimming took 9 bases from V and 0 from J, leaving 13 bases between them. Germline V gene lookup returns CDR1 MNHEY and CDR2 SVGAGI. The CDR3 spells CASRTGFSTDTQYF. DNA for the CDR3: TGTGCCAGTCGAACAGGGTTTAGCACAGATACGCAGTATTTT.

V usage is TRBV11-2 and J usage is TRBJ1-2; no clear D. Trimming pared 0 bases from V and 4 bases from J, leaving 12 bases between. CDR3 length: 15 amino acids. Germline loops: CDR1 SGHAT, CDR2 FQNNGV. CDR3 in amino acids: CASSLEEGVSYGYTF. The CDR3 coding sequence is TGTGCCAGCAGCTTAGAAGAGGGAGTTAGCTATGGCTACACCTTC.

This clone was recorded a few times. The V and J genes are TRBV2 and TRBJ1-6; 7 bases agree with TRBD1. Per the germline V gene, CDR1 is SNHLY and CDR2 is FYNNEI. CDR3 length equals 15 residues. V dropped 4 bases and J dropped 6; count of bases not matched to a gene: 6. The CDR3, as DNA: TGTGCCAGCAGTGGGGGGACAGACGCTAATTCACCCCTCCACTTT. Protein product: CASSGGTDANSPLHF.

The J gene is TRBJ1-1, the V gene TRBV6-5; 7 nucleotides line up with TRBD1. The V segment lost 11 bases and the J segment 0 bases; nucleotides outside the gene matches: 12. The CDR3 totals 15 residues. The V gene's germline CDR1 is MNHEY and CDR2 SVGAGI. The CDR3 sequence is CALTQTGLLNTEAFF. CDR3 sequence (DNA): TGTGCCCTCACGCAGACAGGGTTGTTGAACACTGAAGCTTTCTTT.

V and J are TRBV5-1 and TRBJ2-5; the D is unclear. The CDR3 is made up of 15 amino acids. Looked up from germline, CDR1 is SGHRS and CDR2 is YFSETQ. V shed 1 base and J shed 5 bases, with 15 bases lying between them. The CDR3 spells CASSLSTANVETQYF. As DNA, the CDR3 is TGCGCCAGCAGCTTGAGTACAGCAAATGTGGAGACCCAGTACTTC.